This entry lists 12 T cell receptor beta chains sequenced from one sample in a study of blood T cell repertoires in COVID-19. The protocol was immunoSEQ multiplex PCR, while the TCRdb copy is restricted to in-frame clones and leaves out a portion. The table records 45,000 to 55,000 clones, 70% to 90% of them present only once. The source material was peripheral blood. Receptors were obtained from an elderly man with acute or convalescent COVID-19.

The genes are TRBV4-2 and TRBJ1-1; no definite D call. V was clipped by 0 bases and J by 6 bases, with 5 bases between them. CDR3 length: 12 residues. CDR1 and CDR2 from the germline V gene are LGHNA and YNFKEQ. The CDR3 coding sequence is TGTGCCAGCAGCCAAGAGTCAGCTGAAGCTTTCTTT. Its translation is CASSQESAEAFF.

The chain has TRBV11-2 and TRBJ1-6; no clear D. From germline, CDR1 is SGHAT and CDR2 FQNNGV. This CDR3 comprises 15 residues. V lost 1 base, J lost 7 bases, and 11 bases lay in between. CDR3 in DNA: TGTGCCAGCAGCTTAGGGAGGGCAGGCAATTCACCCCTCCACTTT. It codes for CASSLGRAGNSPLHF.

This chain links TRBV5-4 with TRBJ2-5; TRBD1 matches at 7 bases. Germline CDR1 reads SGHNT; CDR2 reads YYREEE (reference sequence). With V trimmed by 3 bases and J by 5 bases, 10 bases remained unmatched. This CDR3 is built from 15 residues. CDR3 nucleotides: TGTGCCAGCAGCTCCCTGGACAGGACTCGCGAGACCCAGTACTTC. Encoded protein: CASSSLDRTRETQYF.

The J gene is TRBJ2-7, the V gene TRBV6-5, with 8 bases lining up with TRBD1. The germline V gene encodes CDR1 MNHEY and CDR2 SVGAGI. The CDR3 extends over 13 amino acids. Losses at the gene ends were 2 bases for V and 6 bases for J; bases not matched to a gene: 3. The CDR3 region has the DNA TGTGCCAGCAGTTACCGGACAGGGCTCGAGCAGTACTTC. Amino acids: CASSYRTGLEQYF.

The rearrangement uses TRBV27 and TRBJ1-6, with D possibly matching TRBD1 (6 bases). The CDR3 contains 15 residues. Trimming shortened V by 5 bases and J by 8 bases, and 16 bases separated the two germline ends. Germline assignment: CDR1 MNHEY and CDR2 SMNVEV (reference sequence). CDR3 loop: CASSLQGGRDSPLHF. DNA for the CDR3: TGTGCCAGCAGTCTACAGGGCGGCAGGGATTCACCCCTCCACTTT.

The gene calls are TRBV10-1 and TRBJ2-7; tentatively, D is TRBD2 (6 bases). The V gene lost 8 bases and the J gene lost 1 base, with 12 bases spanning the gap. Per the germline V gene, CDR1 is WNHNN and CDR2 is SYGVQD (reference sequence). The CDR3 covers 13 residues. The CDR3, as DNA: TGCGCCAGCTCGGGGGTTGGTTCCTACGAGCAGTACTTC. This codes for CASSGVGSYEQYF.

The genes are TRBV14 and TRBJ2-1; 9 bases fit TRBD2. V trimming: 3 bases; J trimming: 7 bases; junction bases outside the gene matches: 4. CDR1 SGHDN and CDR2 FVKESK come from the germline V gene. This CDR3 has 14 amino acids. The CDR3 DNA reads as TGTGCCAGCAGCCAGGCTAGCGGGGTGAATGAGCAGTTCTTC. It codes for CASSQASGVNEQFF.

The J gene is TRBJ1-6, the V gene TRBV12-3 or TRBV12-4; D gene uncertain. The germline V and J ends were trimmed by 6 bases and 7 bases, with 10 bases remaining between them. The CDR3 spans 13 residues. CDR3 nucleotide sequence: TGTGCCAGCAGCCTGACGGGAAATTCACCCCTCCACTTT. Amino acid sequence: CASSLTGNSPLHF.

The rearrangement uses TRBV9 and TRBJ2-5, with unresolved D. This CDR3 contains 13 residues. V was clipped by 0 bases and J by 3 bases, with 6 bases between them. Looked up from germline, CDR1 is SGDLS and CDR2 is YYNGEE. Here the CDR3 reads CASSVASKETQYF. The CDR3 nucleotides are TGTGCCAGCAGCGTAGCGTCTAAAGAGACCCAGTACTTC.

This chain uses TRBV20-1 with TRBJ1-5; D perhaps matches TRBD1 (5 bases). Germline V gene data show CDR1 as DFQATT and CDR2 as SNEGSKA (reference sequence). The CDR3 totals 14 residues. The V gene lost 3 bases and the J gene lost 4 bases, with 13 bases spanning the gap. The CDR3 DNA is TGCAGTGCTAGTTCAGGGACTTTGAATCAGCCCCAGCATTTT. Translation: CSASSGTLNQPQHF.

The chain carries TRBV6-4 and TRBJ1-5; a weak D match, TRBD1 (6 bases). CDR3 size: 13 residues. Germline CDR1 is MRHNA and CDR2 is SNTAGT. The V end lost 7 bases, the J end lost 4 bases, and 11 bases lay between the germline ends. For the CDR3, the DNA is TGTGCCAGCACCGTAGACAGGAATCAGCCCCAGCATTTT. Its translation is CASTVDRNQPQHF.

The chain carries TRBV21-1 and TRBJ2-4; the D call of TRBD1 is as the table states it, not checked on the DNA. TRBV21-1 is tagged as a pseudogene. This CDR3 comprises 20 residues. The DNA of the CDR3 is TGTGCCAGCAGCAATCGGCAAGAAGGGACAGGTCGGGCCTCAGAAAACATTCAGTACTTC. Translation: CASSNRQEGTGRASENIQYF.